The present entry profiles one TCR beta chain with its context. As handled by the study authors: By means of reference gene primer amplification, nucleated cell counts were estimated. Assay used: immunoSEQ multiplex PCR; TCRdb lists only in-frame clones, some missing. That table furnishes V, J and clone size, whereas the DNA furnished D and trimming. In the table there are roughly 200,000 clones, 70% to 90% of which are singletons. This sample was included in a study of blood T cell repertoires in COVID-19. Turning to the study itself: The United States, Italy and Spain supplied acute and convalescent COVID-19 samples. The analysed material was cDNA or gDNA that came from T cells, B-cell-depleted T cells, or PBMCs.

Sequenced input: peripheral blood. The TCR was taken from a woman aged 30 to 39 with acute or convalescent COVID-19.

The CDR3 DNA sequence: TGCAGTGCCACTAATACGCAGTATTTT. Its translation: CSATNTQYF. This chain uses TRBV20-1 with TRBJ2-3; D unresolved. The CDR3 extends over 9 amino acids. The V and J ends lost 6 bases and 7 bases respectively, with 5 bases between them. Germline V gene sequence: CDR1 DFQATT, CDR2 SNEGSKA (reference sequence).